This TCR beta chain was documented in a study of molecular identifiers for immune sequencing clone quantification (dated by TCRdb to the late 2010s). Regarding the complete study: For a replicate experiment, RNA from roughly 18,000 or 92,000 naive CD8 T cells was divided into five aliquots, of which four were sequenced. This methods study used CD8 T cells to benchmark TCR RNA copy counting and molecular-identifier clustering-based TCR repertoire sequencing (MIDCIRS). Broad study findings and their caveats: The naive libraries included spiked-in Jurkat TCR RNA (roughly 11 copies' worth), and this RNA is not part of the donor repertoire. When barcode sub-clustering was omitted, TCR diversity was inflated by chimeric consensus sequences, with chimeras reaching as high as 47%. In CMV-specific effector cells, clones with more than 20 RNA copies contained over 98% of molecules, whereas in naive cells such clones contained under 1% of molecules. Spiked-in Jurkat TCR RNA equivalent to a single cell was reported to be detectable even among one million naive CD8 T cells. Identical TCR molecules sharing a barcode could cause highly expanded clone sizes to be underestimated. Modeling estimated about three recovered TCR RNA copies per cell, compared with roughly 10 by digital PCR, which implies 30% to 35% capture efficiency.

Concerning this clonotype itself: The target of this receptor is not known. The germline gene is not matched at one end of the junction; a read error may be the cause.

Libraries of naive CD8 T cells were built from around 20,000 to 990,000 sorted cells, with 10%, 30% or 50% of the purified RNA used. Naive CD8 T cells, defined as CD8+CD4-CCR7+CD45RA+, were FACS-sorted into RLT Plus buffer on a BD FACSAria II. To test detection sensitivity, Jurkat RNA equal to approximately 10 TCR copies was added to samples of roughly 19,000-1,100,000 naive CD8 T cells. Enrichment of CD8 T cells was done with RosetteSep CD8+ T Cell Enrichment Cocktail plus Ficoll-Paque, and ACK red cell lysis came afterward. Receptor libraries were prepared by PCR. The data were produced on an Illumina HiSeq 4000. Preparation of bulk TCR libraries followed a previously described approach, with the TCR primers listed in Table S5. Purification of total RNA was performed with the Qiagen AllPrep DNA/RNA kit. Before analysis, reads from multiple sequencing runs of the same library were pooled. The original methods were these. Reads were retained only if their TCR constant sequence matched exactly, and those retained reads were trimmed to 150 nt and grouped according to their 12-nt molecular barcodes. Reads within each barcode group were sub-clustered using a 15% Levenshtein threshold, and quality-weighted consensus sequences were constructed for each RNA molecule. Non-functional sequences were excluded, and lower-count sequences lying one edit away from another sequence were also excluded. Based on a fit of two negative binomial distributions, barcode sub-clusters having less than 20% of the maximum read count were discarded. In-frame beta chains were kept once TCRdb had trimmed the public reads at Q25 with fastp and called clones with MiXCR. CDR3 protein sequences are deduplicated, and each keeps its most common genes and DNA. V and J calls and clone size were set by TCRdb, not the authors. The sample table lists about half a million distinct CDR3 sequences, roughly 23% of them with a count of one. The ten largest clones represent around 0.84% of the sample.

The CDR3 measures 15 amino acids from cysteine to phenylalanine. Only the CDR3 region is kept as DNA, spanning 45 bases read in frame from base 1. The germline V gene sets CDR1 to KGHSH and CDR2 to LQKENI. This receptor was identified in a human donor in good health. Some libraries in this study had Jurkat cell RNA spiked in. The source material was naive CD8+ T cells from blood, with Jurkat cell RNA spiked in. The cell subset or site label for this specimen denotes: FACS-sorted CD8+CD4-CCR7+CD45RA+ naive T cells. The rearranged chain carries TRBV18 and TRBJ1-1, with TRBD1 as a weak D call on 5 bases. Read as DNA, the sequence is TGTACCAGCTCACCAAATGGGACGAGGAACACTGAAGCTTTCTTT. The resulting protein is CTSSPNGTRNTEAFF.